This T cell receptor (beta chain) stems from a study of blood T cell repertoires in COVID-19. The CDR3 extends over 14 amino acids. Trimming cost V 2 bases and J 4 bases, with 8 bases left between them. The germline V gene encodes CDR1 ENHRY and CDR2 SYGVKD. Some clones are missing from TCRdb's copy, which holds only in-frame ones; the method was immunoSEQ multiplex PCR. The data show about 150,000 clones, roughly 90% seen once. Sequenced material: peripheral blood. The chain links TRBV10-3 to TRBJ1-4, with D uncertain. This clonotype was sampled from an older woman with acute or convalescent COVID-19. The DNA of the CDR3 is TGTGCCATCAGTGAGGTGGGAGGTAATGAAAAACTGTTTTTT. The encoded protein is CAISEVGGNEKLFF.